Below, 10 T cell receptor beta chains from the same sample are listed, as sequenced in a study of blood T cells in healthy people across ages. The second PCR ran about 6 to 12 cycles with a sample-barcoded 5' primer and J-beta primers. TCRdb re-analysed the 5' RACE reads in MiXCR, keeping a single row per CDR3 protein. The top ten clones hold about 4% of a sample with over a million distinct CDR3 sequences, less than 45% of them seen once. The sample was blood. The receptors come from a woman between 18 and 29 years old in good health.

The chain carries TRBV24-1 and TRBJ2-5, with TRBD2 identical over 10 bases. J was trimmed by 2 bases and V by 3 bases; bases with no gene match: 5. This CDR3 is built from 16 residues. Germline CDR1 KGHDR, CDR2 SFDVKD. CDR3 sequence (DNA): TGTGCCACCAGTGATCCCGGGACTAGCGTACAAGAGACCCAGTACTTC. It is translated as CATSDPGTSVQETQYF.

The table lists this clonotype with many counts. V gene TRBV9 combines with J gene TRBJ2-1; 9 bases align to TRBD2. This CDR3 has 15 amino acids. The germline gives CDR1 SGDLS, CDR2 YYNGEE. Unmatched junction bases numbered 7, after V lost 1 base and J lost 8 bases. The CDR3: CASSVLASGDYEQFF. As DNA, the CDR3 is TGTGCCAGCAGCGTACTAGCTAGCGGGGATTATGAGCAGTTCTTC.

This rearrangement joins TRBV7-9 to TRBJ1-3; unclear D gene. The CDR3 has 15 amino acids. Per germline, CDR1 SEHNR and CDR2 FQNEAQ (reference sequence). The V gene lost 4 bases and the J gene lost 3 bases, with 13 bases spanning the gap. The CDR3: CASSSDGLGGNTIYF. The CDR3 region has the DNA TGTGCCAGCAGCTCAGACGGGCTCGGTGGAAACACCATATATTTT.

This clonotype was seen more than once but under ten times. The V call is TRBV7-2, the J call TRBJ2-5, with 8 bases aligning to TRBD1. J gave up 3 bases and V 5 bases, and 5 bases lay outside the gene matches. CDR3 length equals 14 residues. Germline values: CDR1 SGHTA, CDR2 FQGNSA. Here the CDR3 DNA reads TGTGCCAGCAGCAAACCGGGACAGGAAGAGACCCAGTACTTC. Residues: CASSKPGQEETQYF.

This clonotype was counted a few times. The chain is built from TRBV5-1 and TRBJ1-2, with D possibly TRBD1 on 6 matching bases. CDR1 is SGHRS and CDR2 is YFSETQ in the germline V gene. This CDR3 region has 15 residues. With 3 bases removed from V and 4 bases from J, the gap between germline ends came to 16 bases. CDR3 protein: CASSSYRQDIYGYTF. The CDR3 nucleotides read TGCGCCAGCAGCTCCTATCGACAGGATATCTATGGCTACACCTTC.

The chain couples TRBV6-2 or TRBV6-3 to TRBJ1-2; D is undetermined. V lost 0 bases and J 3 bases, leaving 11 bases between the germline ends. From germline, CDR1 is MNHEY and CDR2 SVGEGT. This CDR3 is 15 amino acids long. The DNA for the CDR3 is TGTGCCAGCAGTTACTCCAGGACGGAATACTATGGCTACACCTTC. It codes for CASSYSRTEYYGYTF.

The rearrangement links TRBV12-3 or TRBV12-4 to TRBJ2-1, with D unclear. V was pared by 8 bases and J by 9 bases, with 17 bases between. This CDR3 is 13 amino acids long. The CDR3 loop reads CASHDRLLGEQFF. For the CDR3, the DNA is TGTGCCAGCCACGACCGACTCTTAGGTGAGCAGTTCTTC.

The chain links TRBV25-1 to TRBJ2-3; possibly TRBD1 for D (6 bases). The V and J ends lost 8 bases and 6 bases respectively, with 18 bases between them. Looked up from germline, CDR1 is MGHDK and CDR2 is SYGVNS. This CDR3 has 14 residues. CDR3 bases: TGTGCCAGCGGAGGAACCTACAGGGTCGATACGCAGTATTTT. Encoded protein: CASGGTYRVDTQYF.

This clonotype was seen a few times. The rearrangement joins TRBV7-3 to TRBJ1-2; the match to TRBD1 covers 8 bases. Germline CDR1 and CDR2: SGHTA and FQGTGA. Trimming cost V 4 bases and J 11 bases; bases outside gene matches: 9. The CDR3 is 13 residues long. The CDR3, as DNA: TGTGCCAGCAGCTCACAGGGGGGAGGTGGTTACACCTTC. This codes for CASSSQGGGGYTF.

J is TRBJ2-1 and V is TRBV6-5, with D possibly matching TRBD2 (5 bases). CDR3 length equals 13 residues. Per the germline V gene, CDR1 is MNHEY and CDR2 is SVGAGI. Trimming cost V 7 bases and J 7 bases, with 14 bases left between them. Written as DNA, the CDR3 is TGTGCCAGCAACTCGGGGATGGGAAATGAGCAGTTCTTC. Protein: CASNSGMGNEQFF.